This T cell receptor beta chain comes out of a study of vaccination and CD4 T cells after COVID-19. Comment on this clonotype: Its target is not known.

Time point: late sampling 161 to 241 days after vaccination in three convalescent patients. Indicated treatment: roughly ten-day PBMC culture with coronavirus spike peptide pools or control peptides (ViraFEST assay). The J segment lost 5 bases and the V segment lost 3 bases, leaving 8 bases of the junction unmatched. CDR3 length equals 15 residues. The germline V gene encodes CDR1 SGHRS and CDR2 YFSETQ. Sequence data for DNA of cultured CD4+ T cells were generated by the Oncomine TCR Beta short-read assay. TCRdb analysed the PCR reads with MiXCR anew, one entry per CDR3 protein. The sample records about 22,000 distinct CDR3 sequences, less than 35% being singletons.

This receptor was obtained from a human donor who had recovered from COVID-19. Sequencing was performed on CD4+ T cells from blood, cultured in vitro, taken about 7 months after SARS-CoV-2 vaccination. The chain couples TRBV5-1 to TRBJ1-1; 9 bases are a match to TRBD1. CDR3 loop: CASSSTGGVGTEAFF. For the CDR3, the DNA is TGCGCCAGCAGCTCCACAGGGGGCGTTGGGACTGAAGCTTTCTTT.